The following is a T cell receptor beta chain sequence with its context. Germline V lookup: CDR1 SNHLY, CDR2 FYNNEI. Between the trimmed V and J ends, which lost 6 bases and 7 bases, there was a span of 4 bases. The CDR3 totals 10 residues. The entry originates in a study of technical replicates of blood from a few donors. The protocol was immunoSEQ multiplex PCR, while the TCRdb copy is restricted to in-frame clones and leaves out a portion. The data show tens of thousands of clones, approximately 97% seen once. What was sequenced was T cells isolated from PBMCs. This receptor was obtained from a human donor in good health. This chain joins TRBV2 and TRBJ2-1; no reliable D call. Written as DNA, the CDR3 is TGTGCCAGCAGCAAAAATGAGCAGTTCTTC. Amino acids: CASSKNEQFF.